This is a list of T cell receptor beta chains from one sample in a study of blood T cell repertoires in COVID-19. The table came from immunoSEQ multiplex PCR; TCRdb's copy has only in-frame clones and leaves some out. The sample shows under 200,000 clones, approximately 80% of them seen only once. The sample comprised PBMCs or T cells enriched from blood (not recorded which). The receptors were sampled from a woman aged 55-69 years who had recovered from COVID-19. Both conserved end residues are part of each CDR3. A D gene is named only where the DNA matches it firmly. Expanded clones are given a class, and other clones once, few, many or no size at all.

once	18	TRBD1	TRBJ2-3	TRBV27	TGTGCCAGCAGTTATATAAGTACCGGACAGGGGGTCACAGATACGCAGTATTTT	CASSYISTGQGVTDTQYF
-	15	-	TRBJ2-7	TRBV18	TGTGCCAGCTCACCCACGACAGGATTTAGGGGCGAGCAGTACTTC	CASSPTTGFRGEQYF
few	14	-	TRBJ2-7	TRBV7-9	TGTGCCAGCAGCTTGGGGACTGCATCGGGGGAGCAGTACTTC	CASSLGTASGEQYF
once	14	-	TRBJ2-1	TRBV5-1	TGCGCCAGCAGCTTGACCGGGATTGTCAATGAGCAGTTCTTC	CASSLTGIVNEQFF
-	16	-	TRBJ1-1	TRBV2	TGTGCCAGCAGTGAAAGGTCGGCAGGGGTTGGCACTGAAGCTTTCTTT	CASSERSAGVGTEAFF
once	11	-	TRBJ2-7	TRBV27	TGTGCCAGCAGCCTGTGGGACAAGCAGTACTTC	CASSLWDKQYF
-	11	-	TRBJ1-1	TRBV20-1	TGCAGTGCCGTGACAGACACTGAAGCTTTCTTT	CSAVTDTEAFF
-	16	TRBD2	TRBJ2-3	TRBV27	TGTGCCAGCAGTCCCCGACTAGCGGGAGACTCAGATACGCAGTATTTT	CASSPRLAGDSDTQYF
-	14	-	TRBJ2-2	TRBV30	TGTGCCTGGAGCCTAGGTTTGAGCACCGGGGAGCTGTTTTTT	CAWSLGLSTGELFF
-	17	TRBD1	TRBJ1-4	TRBV7-6	TGTGCCAGCAGCTTAGCGCCTTCCAGGACAGGGATCGAAAAACTGTTTTTT	CASSLAPSRTGIEKLFF
few	16	-	TRBJ1-3	TRBV4-1	TGCGCCAGCAGCCAAGCCGGGAGGCAGGGTGGAAACACCATATATTTT	CASSQAGRQGGNTIYF
once	12	-	TRBJ1-1	TRBV19	TGTGCCAGTAGTATTCAGAACACTGAAGCTTTCTTT	CASSIQNTEAFF
-	15	TRBD1	TRBJ2-1	TRBV7-3	TGTGCCAGCAGCTTTAGAGGGGGCGCCTACAATGAGCAGTTCTTC	CASSFRGGAYNEQFF
-	15	-	TRBJ2-1	TRBV30	TGTGCCTGGAGTCCCCTAGCGACTTCCTACAATGAGCAGTTCTTC	CAWSPLATSYNEQFF
few	15	TRBD2	TRBJ2-2	TRBV6-5	TGTGCCAGCAGTCGACTAGCGGGAGATCGAAGGGAGCTGTTTTTT	CASSRLAGDRRELFF
-	15	-	TRBJ1-1	TRBV7-8	TGTGCCAGCAGGATGGTGGGGAGGGATAGGACTGAAGCTTTCTTT	CASRMVGRDRTEAFF
-	14	-	TRBJ1-4	TRBV6-5	TGTGCCAGCAATAGACAAACAACTAATGAAAAACTGTTTTTT	CASNRQTTNEKLFF
-	16	-	TRBJ1-4	TRBV9	TGTGCCAGCAGTCCTATGGAGGGAGGGATGCGCGAAAAACTGTTTTTT	CASSPMEGGMREKLFF
-	14	-	TRBJ1-5	TRBV6-5	TGTGCCAGCAGTATAGACAGGTTCAATCAGCCCCAGCATTTT	CASSIDRFNQPQHF
-	14	TRBD1	TRBJ1-2	TRBV6-6	TGTGCCAGCAAAGTCGGGACAGGGGGCGGTGGCTACACCTTC	CASKVGTGGGGYTF
-	13	-	TRBJ2-1	TRBV25-1	TGTGCCAGCAGTGACGGCGGCCTCACTGAGCAGTTCTTC	CASSDGGLTEQFF
-	16	TRBD1	TRBJ2-2	TRBV9	TGTGCCAGCAGCCCTTCCGGGACAGGGGGAACCGGGGAGCTGTTTTTT	CASSPSGTGGTGELFF
-	14	TRBD1	TRBJ1-4	TRBV5-1	TGCGCCAGCAGCTTGGGAGGGGGCTATGAAAAACTGTTTTTT	CASSLGGGYEKLFF
-	15	-	TRBJ1-2	TRBV5-1	TGCGCCAGCAGCTTGAACCAGGGGAGATTCTATGGCTACACCTTC	CASSLNQGRFYGYTF
-	15	TRBD1	TRBJ1-4	TRBV5-1	TGCGCCAGCAGTACTGGACAGGGGGGAAATGAAAAACTGTTTTTT	CASSTGQGGNEKLFF
few	16	TRBD1	TRBJ2-3	TRBV11-1	TGTGCCAGCAGCTTATACGGGACAGGGTTCACAGATACGCAGTATTTT	CASSLYGTGFTDTQYF
-	17	TRBD2	TRBJ2-1	TRBV5-6	TGTGCCAGCAGCTTGGTTGGAGTAGCGGGGGGCAGGAATGAGCAGTTCTTC	CASSLVGVAGGRNEQFF
-	14	-	TRBJ2-4	TRBV2	TGTGCCAGCAGTGAGTGGCCCCTCAAAAACATTCAGTACTTC	CASSEWPLKNIQYF
few	14	-	TRBJ1-2	TRBV4-1	TGCGCCAGCAGCCAAGATCTCGTATTCTATGGCTACACCTTC	CASSQDLVFYGYTF
few	13	-	TRBJ1-1	TRBV11-2	TGTGCCAGCAGCTTGACAACGAACACTGAAGCTTTCTTT	CASSLTTNTEAFF
-	18	TRBD2	TRBJ2-7	TRBV6-2/TRBV6-3	TGTGCCAGCAGTTATTCCCTCCGCGGGAGGGTAGGATCCTACGAGCAGTACTTC	CASSYSLRGRVGSYEQYF
-	15	TRBD1	TRBJ1-4	TRBV5-1	TGCGCCAGCAGCTTGGGCGGGACAGGGTACGAAAAACTGTTTTTT	CASSLGGTGYEKLFF
-	13	-	TRBJ1-5	TRBV6-5	TGTGCCAGCACCCTGACTTTCAATCAGCCCCAGCATTTT	CASTLTFNQPQHF
few	14	TRBD1	TRBJ1-3	TRBV5-4	TGTGCCAGCAGCGGGACAGGCTCTGGAAACACCATATATTTT	CASSGTGSGNTIYF
-	15	TRBD2	TRBJ2-1	TRBV7-3	TGTGCCAGCAGCCCCGGACTAGCCTCCTACAATGAGCAGTTCTTC	CASSPGLASYNEQFF
-	14	-	TRBJ1-6	TRBV11-2	TGTGCCAGCAGCCCCGACAGGTTCAGCTCACCCCTCCACTTT	CASSPDRFSSPLHF
-	14	-	TRBJ1-3	TRBV5-1	TGCGCCAGCAGCTTGGGGACAGCGGGAAACACCATATATTTT	CASSLGTAGNTIYF
-	15	TRBD1	TRBJ1-2	TRBV7-2	TGTGCCAGCAGCTTTACAGGGGAACCCTTCTATGGCTACACCTTC	CASSFTGEPFYGYTF
few	15	TRBD2	TRBJ2-4	TRBV3-1/TRBV3-2	TGTGCCAGCAGGGACGCTCGGGGAGGGGAAAACATTCAGTACTTC	CASRDARGGENIQYF
-	16	-	TRBJ2-3	TRBV24-1	TGTGCCACCAGTGATTCGAGGACAGTTAGCACAGATACGCAGTATTTT	CATSDSRTVSTDTQYF